This T cell receptor beta chain derives from a study of Ad26.COV2.S vaccination and SARS-CoV-2 variants. About the study: In the study, Ad26.COV2.S was injected intramuscularly once, or twice 56 days apart.

Trimming removed 4 bases at V and 2 bases at J, with 14 bases between. The CDR3 contains 15 residues. Germline loops: CDR1 SGDLS, CDR2 YYNGEE. Stated treatment: around 19 received Ad26.COV2.S at low or high dose, single or two shots; 5 received placebo; per-sample allocation not given. It was on day 63 after the first vaccine or placebo injection that samples were taken. Assay used: immunoSEQ multiplex PCR; TCRdb lists only in-frame clones, some missing. The sample shows about 680,000 clones, around 90% of them seen only once. The sequence was collected from a person between 18 and 59 years old who received the Ad26.COV2.S COVID-19 vaccine or a placebo. The chain combines TRBV9 with TRBJ2-3; no firm D call. The sample was peripheral blood, taken in a trial of Ad26.COV2.S vaccine versus placebo. The CDR3 protein is CASSLSDAPTDTQYF. The CDR3 DNA is TGTGCCAGCAGCCTGTCCGACGCCCCCACAGATACGCAGTATTTT. The full variable domain, its missing parts supplied by reference TRBV9 and TRBJ2-3, is DSGVTQTPKHLITATGQRVTLRCSPRSGDLSVYWYQQSLDQGLQFLIQYYNGEERAKGNILERFSAQQFPDLHSELNLSSLELGDSALYFCASSLSDAPTDTQYFGPGTRLTVL.